Following are 13 T cell receptor beta chains from one sample sequenced in a study of shared clonotypes between healthy human individuals. Measured with immunoSEQ multiplex PCR; TCRdb has only the in-frame clones, and not every one. The sample yields about 600,000 clones, about 96% seen once. Sequenced material: naive CD4+ T cells sorted from blood. The subset denotes: CD45RA+ positively selected. The origin of the receptors is a woman aged 30 to 39 in good health.

On this clone: Other DNA sequences of this sample code for an identical CDR3. V gene TRBV7-9 combines with J gene TRBJ1-2; unclear D gene. Looked up from germline, CDR1 is SEHNR and CDR2 is FQNEAQ (reference sequence). The CDR3 extends over 14 amino acids. Trimming pared 1 base from V and 4 bases from J, leaving 10 bases between. The CDR3 DNA is TGTGCCAGCAGCTTAGGGTCGGGCGTCTATGGCTACACCTTC. Residues: CASSLGSGVYGYTF.

The DNA for the CDR3 is TGTGCCAGCAAAAGATATAGCGGAACCGGGGAGCTGTTTTTT. It codes for CASKRYSGTGELFF. The V gene is TRBV19, the J gene TRBJ2-2; D may be TRBD2 (6 bases). From germline, CDR1 is LNHDA and CDR2 SQIVND (reference sequence). The CDR3 spans 14 residues. V was cut by 9 bases and J by 5 bases, with 16 bases left in between.

The chain uses TRBV27 and TRBJ2-6; no clear D gene. The germline gives CDR1 MNHEY, CDR2 SMNVEV (reference sequence). V gave up 3 bases and J gave up 2 bases, with 8 bases separating them. The CDR3 runs to 15 residues. DNA for the CDR3: TGTGCCAGCAGTTTTCGCGATCCTGGGGCCAACGTCCTGACTTTC. The encoded protein is CASSFRDPGANVLTF.

The rearrangement links TRBV7-2 to TRBJ1-5; the D gene is possibly TRBD1 (5 bases). The CDR3 totals 13 residues. The ends were cut back, 4 bases at V and 7 bases at J, with 11 bases in the middle. Germline values: CDR1 SGHTA, CDR2 FQGNSA. Here the CDR3 reads CASSWGVVQPQHF. CDR3 DNA sequence: TGTGCCAGCAGCTGGGGGGTGGTGCAGCCCCAGCATTTT.

The chain has TRBV11-2 and TRBJ1-1, with TRBD1 as a possible D gene (5 bases). In germline, CDR1 is SGHAT, CDR2 FQNNGV. The V and J ends lost 7 bases and 1 base respectively, with 13 bases between them. The CDR3 length is 14 residues. This CDR3 is CASNRGLPNTEAFF. CDR3 bases: TGTGCCAGCAACCGGGGACTGCCGAACACTGAAGCTTTCTTT.

The V call is TRBV18, the J call TRBJ2-7; 8 bases are a match to TRBD2. Trimming took 3 bases from V and 2 from J; bases not matched to a gene: 3. The CDR3 consists of 14 residues. Germline loops: CDR1 KGHSH, CDR2 LQKENI. The CDR3, as DNA: TGTGCCAGCTCACCGGGACTAGTCCCCTACGAGCAGTACTTC. Amino acids: CASSPGLVPYEQYF.

This clone was seen a few times. The chain employs TRBV6-5 and TRBJ1-1; 7 bases are a match to TRBD1. There are 13 residues in the CDR3. Unmatched junction bases numbered 1, after V lost 4 bases and J lost 2 bases. In germline, CDR1 is MNHEY, CDR2 SVGAGI. CDR3 sequence reads: CASSWDRNTEAFF. CDR3 sequence (DNA): TGTGCCAGCAGTTGGGACAGAAACACTGAAGCTTTCTTT.

This chain links TRBV5-1 with TRBJ2-7; D not certain. V was clipped by 0 bases and J by 2 bases, with 12 bases between them. From germline, CDR1 is SGHRS and CDR2 YFSETQ. The CDR3 loop spans 15 amino acids. CDR3 sequence reads: CASSLGVRSTYEQYF. The DNA of the CDR3 is TGCGCCAGCAGCTTGGGGGTGAGATCGACCTACGAGCAGTACTTC.

J is TRBJ1-2 and V is TRBV28, with 10 bases aligning to TRBD1. V was pared by 4 bases and J by 7 bases, with 6 bases of the junction left unmatched. Germline assignment: CDR1 MDHEN and CDR2 SYDVKM. The CDR3 extends over 14 amino acids. CDR3 coding DNA: TGTGCCAGCAGTTGGGTGACAGGGGGCGTTGGCTACACCTTC. It codes for CASSWVTGGVGYTF.

The rearrangement uses TRBV6-1 and TRBJ1-4, with 7 bases aligning to TRBD1. Germline values: CDR1 MNHNS, CDR2 SASEGT. The junction had 11 bases not matched to a gene; V was cut back by 6 bases and J by 7 bases. The CDR3 has 15 amino acids. The CDR3 sequence is CASSLQTGKGEKLFF. As DNA, the CDR3 is TGTGCCAGCAGCCTACAGACAGGGAAAGGTGAAAAACTGTTTTTT.

This sequence joins TRBV28 and TRBJ2-5; 11 positions agree with TRBD2. With 8 bases clipped from V and 11 bases from J, the junction kept 10 bases outside the gene matches. Germline CDR1 is MDHEN and CDR2 is SYDVKM. The CDR3 is made up of 13 amino acids. The CDR3 DNA follows: TGTGCCAGCGAGACTAGCGGGATGTATGAGCAGTACTTC. It encodes CASETSGMYEQYF.

The rearrangement uses TRBV19 and TRBJ2-2, with D perhaps TRBD1 (5 bases). The CDR3 is made up of 15 amino acids. The germline V and J ends were trimmed by 5 bases and 3 bases, with 13 bases remaining between them. Germline CDR1 and CDR2: LNHDA and SQIVND (reference sequence). This chain's CDR3 is CASSPRQGYTGELFF. CDR3 coding DNA: TGTGCCAGTAGTCCCAGGCAGGGTTACACCGGGGAGCTGTTTTTT.

V is TRBV18 and J is TRBJ1-3; D not resolved. V lost 8 bases and J lost 0, with 5 bases in between. The CDR3 consists of 12 residues. Germline CDR1 and CDR2: KGHSH and LQKENI. The CDR3 here is CASTISGNTIYF. CDR3 DNA sequence: TGTGCCAGCACAATCTCTGGAAACACCATATATTTT.